This T cell receptor (beta chain) was documented in a study of radiation and T cells in renal cell carcinoma. Indicated time point: baseline pretreatment blood. Described treatment: 15 Gy SBRT to primary tumor, nephrectomy 4 weeks later. Radiation-treated patients gave blood at baseline, week 2 and week 4. V shed 1 base and J shed 4 bases, with 10 bases lying between them. The length of the CDR3 is 14 residues. Germline V gene lookup returns CDR1 SGHAT and CDR2 FQNNGV. Regarding the study as a whole: In blood, top tumor clones expanded by 2 weeks, shrinking by 4. Baseline intratumoral clonotype presence is unknown without pretreatment biopsies.

Sequencing used immunoSEQ multiplex PCR; TCRdb keeps in-frame clones, though not all of them. The table lists approximately 120,000 clones, around 80% of them singletons, with less than 3.5% in the top ten. Remarks on this clone: Antigen specificity is unknown.

This rearrangement joins TRBV11-2 to TRBJ1-2, with D maybe TRBD1 (5 bases). The TCR comes from a woman aged 55 to 70 with renal cell carcinoma. This material consisted of blood, taken from a patient whose treatment included radiotherapy and nephrectomy. The CDR3 bases are TGTGCCAGCAGCTTAGGGGCAGGGAGCTATGGCTACACCTTC. As protein: CASSLGAGSYGYTF.